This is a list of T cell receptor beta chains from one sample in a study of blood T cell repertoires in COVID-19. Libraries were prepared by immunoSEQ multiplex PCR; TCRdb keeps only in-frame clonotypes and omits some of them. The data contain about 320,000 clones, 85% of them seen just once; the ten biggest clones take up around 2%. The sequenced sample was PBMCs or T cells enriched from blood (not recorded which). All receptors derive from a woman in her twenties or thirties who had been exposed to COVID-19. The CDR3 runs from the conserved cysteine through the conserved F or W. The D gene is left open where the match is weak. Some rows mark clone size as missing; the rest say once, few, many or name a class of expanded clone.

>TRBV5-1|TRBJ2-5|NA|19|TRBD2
TGCGCCAGCAGCTTGGTTGGGACTAGCGGGAGGCGCCAACCAGAGACCCAGTACTTC
CASSLVGTSGRRQPETQYF
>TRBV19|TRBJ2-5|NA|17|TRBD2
TGTGCCAGTAGTATTTTCCATAGTAGCGGGCGCCAAGAGACCCAGTACTTC
CASSIFHSSGRQETQYF
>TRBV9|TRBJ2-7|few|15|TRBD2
TGTGCCAGCAGCGTAGAAGGTTGGCGGGAGGCCGAACAGTACTTC
CASSVEGWREAEQYF
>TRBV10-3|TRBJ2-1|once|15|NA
TGTGCCATCAGTGATGCCGGGACTGGGCGCCATGAGCAGTTCTTC
CAISDAGTGRHEQFF
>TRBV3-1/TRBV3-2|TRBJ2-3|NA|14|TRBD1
TGTGCCAGCAGCCAGACAGGGGTGACAGATACGCAGTATTTT
CASSQTGVTDTQYF
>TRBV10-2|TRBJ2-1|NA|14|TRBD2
TGCGCCAGCTACCCTAGCGGGGGGGCGAATGAGCAGTTCTTC
CASYPSGGANEQFF
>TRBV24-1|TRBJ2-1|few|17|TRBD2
TGTGCCACCAGTGATTTGCCGTTACTAGCGGGGAGGAATGAGCAGTTCTTC
CATSDLPLLAGRNEQFF
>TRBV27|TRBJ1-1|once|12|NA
TGTGCCAGCAGGGCGGGATACACTGAAGCTTTCTTT
CASRAGYTEAFF
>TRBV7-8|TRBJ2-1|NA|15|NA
TGTGCCAGCAGCTTAGCGGGTATACTAGGCAATGAGCAGTTCTTC
CASSLAGILGNEQFF
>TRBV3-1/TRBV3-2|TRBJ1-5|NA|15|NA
TGTGCCAGCTCACAGGGAAGGTCCAGCAATCAGCCCCAGCATTTT
CASSQGRSSNQPQHF
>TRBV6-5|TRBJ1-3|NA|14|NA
TGTGCCAGCAGTTCCACAGGGAGCGGAAACACCATATATTTT
CASSSTGSGNTIYF
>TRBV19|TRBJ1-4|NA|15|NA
TGTGCCAGTAGTATGCTGACAGTCAATAATGAAAAACTGTTTTTT
CASSMLTVNNEKLFF
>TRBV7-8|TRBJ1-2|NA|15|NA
TGTGCCAGCAGCCTCTCAGGACAGCGCTACTATGGCTACACCTTC
CASSLSGQRYYGYTF
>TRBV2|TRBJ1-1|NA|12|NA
TGTGCCAGCCTTGATTGGGCCACTGAAGCTTTCTTT
CASLDWATEAFF
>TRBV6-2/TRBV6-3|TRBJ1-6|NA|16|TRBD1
TGTGCCAGCAGTTACTCTTCAGGGACAGGGGGCTCGCCCCTCCACTTT
CASSYSSGTGGSPLHF
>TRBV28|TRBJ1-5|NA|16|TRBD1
TGTGCCAGCAGTTCTACAGGGGGCTCAGGCAATCAGCCCCAGCATTTT
CASSSTGGSGNQPQHF
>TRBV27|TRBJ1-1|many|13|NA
TGTGCCAGCAGTTCCCTTGAGGCCACTGAAGCTTTCTTT
CASSSLEATEAFF
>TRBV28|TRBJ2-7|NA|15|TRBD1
TGTGCCAGCAGTTCCCGCGCCAGGGGGAACAACGAGCAGTACTTC
CASSSRARGNNEQYF
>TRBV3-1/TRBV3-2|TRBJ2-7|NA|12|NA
TGTGCCAGCAGCCAAGCGGTCTACGAGCAGTACTTC
CASSQAVYEQYF
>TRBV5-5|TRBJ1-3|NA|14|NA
TGTGCCAGCAGCCCGAGGGGGTTTGGAAACACCATATATTTT
CASSPRGFGNTIYF
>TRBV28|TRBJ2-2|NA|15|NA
TGTGCCAGCATCCGGCGGACAACGAACACCGGGGAGCTGTTTTTT
CASIRRTTNTGELFF
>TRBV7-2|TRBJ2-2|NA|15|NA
TGTGCCAGCAGCCAAATAACAGGGTCTGGCGGGGAGCTGTTTTTT
CASSQITGSGGELFF
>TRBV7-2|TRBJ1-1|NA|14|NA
TGTGCCAGCAGCCTACAGAATTCCTACACTGAAGCTTTCTTT
CASSLQNSYTEAFF
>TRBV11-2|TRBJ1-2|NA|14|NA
TGTGCCAGCAGCACGGTAGAGGGGGACTATGGCTACACCTTC
CASSTVEGDYGYTF
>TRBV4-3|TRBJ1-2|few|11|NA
TGCGCCAGCAGCCAAGGAGGCGGCTACACCTTC
CASSQGGGYTF
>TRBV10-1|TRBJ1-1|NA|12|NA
TGCGCCAGCAGGCCGTGGGCTGTTGAAGCTTTCTTT
CASRPWAVEAFF
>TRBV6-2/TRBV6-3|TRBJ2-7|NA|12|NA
TGTGCCAGCAGTTACAACCCCTCCGGGCAGTACTTC
CASSYNPSGQYF
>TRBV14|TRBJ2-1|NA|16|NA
TGTGCCAGCAGCCCTCGTTTGAGACTGAATTACAATGAGCAGTTCTTC
CASSPRLRLNYNEQFF
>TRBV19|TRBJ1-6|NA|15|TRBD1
TGTGCCAGTAGTATCCGGGACAGGGTTGGGTCACCCCTCCACTTT
CASSIRDRVGSPLHF
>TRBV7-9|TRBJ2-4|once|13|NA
TGTGCCAGCACCCCCTCGGCCAAAAACATTCAGTACTTC
CASTPSAKNIQYF
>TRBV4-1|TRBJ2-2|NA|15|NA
TGCGCCAGCAGCCAAGTTACAGGATTCACCGGGGAGCTGTTTTTT
CASSQVTGFTGELFF
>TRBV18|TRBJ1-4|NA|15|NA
TGTGCCAGCTCAAGCGGGAGACCAACTAATGAAAAACTGTTTTTT
CASSSGRPTNEKLFF
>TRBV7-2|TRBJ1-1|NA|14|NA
TGTGCCAGCAGCCGTAACAGGGCGGACACTGAAGCTTTCTTT
CASSRNRADTEAFF
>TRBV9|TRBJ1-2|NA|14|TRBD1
TGTGCCAGCAGCGGTAGACAGGGAAACTATGGCTACACCTTC
CASSGRQGNYGYTF
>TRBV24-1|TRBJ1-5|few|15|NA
TGTGCCACCAGTGATAACAGGGCTAGCAATCAGCCCCAGCATTTT
CATSDNRASNQPQHF
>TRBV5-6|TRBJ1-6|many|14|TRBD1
TGTGCCAGCAGCTTCCCAGGGGGGAACTCACCCCTCCACTTT
CASSFPGGNSPLHF
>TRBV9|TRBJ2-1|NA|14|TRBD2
TGTGCCAGCAGCGCGGGACTAGCGGGAGGAGAGCAGTTCTTC
CASSAGLAGGEQFF
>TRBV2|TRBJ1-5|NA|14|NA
TGTGCCAGCAGTGAACACAGTGAAAATCAGCCCCAGCATTTT
CASSEHSENQPQHF
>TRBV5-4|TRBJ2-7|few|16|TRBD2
TGTGCCAGCAGCTATACCGGGACTACTACATTCTACGAGCAGTACTTC
CASSYTGTTTFYEQYF
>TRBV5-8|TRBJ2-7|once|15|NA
TGTGCCAGCAGCTTGGTGACGGGACAATTGAACGAGCAGTACTTC
CASSLVTGQLNEQYF
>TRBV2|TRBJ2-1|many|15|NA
TGTGCCAGCAGTCCTACTACCGGGGGTGGGAATGAGCAGTTCTTC
CASSPTTGGGNEQFF
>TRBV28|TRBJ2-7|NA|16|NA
TGTGCCAGCAGTCTACTAACGGGAGAGAAAAACTACGAGCAGTACTTC
CASSLLTGEKNYEQYF
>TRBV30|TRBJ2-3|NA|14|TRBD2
TGTGCCTGGAGTGGCGGGGGTGGCACAGATACGCAGTATTTT
CAWSGGGGTDTQYF
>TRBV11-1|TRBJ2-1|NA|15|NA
TGTGCCAGCAGCTTATTGCAACAGTCCTACAATGAGCAGTTCTTC
CASSLLQQSYNEQFF
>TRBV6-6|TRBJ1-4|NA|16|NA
TGTGCCAGCAGTTACTATAGCGGGGGGCAGAATGAAAAACTGTTTTTT
CASSYYSGGQNEKLFF
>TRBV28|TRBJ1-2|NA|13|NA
TGTGCCAGCAGTTCGGAATCGGGCTATGGCTACACCTTC
CASSSESGYGYTF
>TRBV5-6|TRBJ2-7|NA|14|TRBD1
TGTGCCAGCAGCTTAGTAGACAGGGGAAACGAGCAGTACTTC
CASSLVDRGNEQYF
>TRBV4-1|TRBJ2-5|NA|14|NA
TGCGCCAGCAGCCAAGATGGCAGTCAAGAGACCCAGTACTTC
CASSQDGSQETQYF
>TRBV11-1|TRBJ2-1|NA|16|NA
TGTGCCAGCAGCCTCTTCCGGGACTCCAACTACAATGAGCAGTTCTTC
CASSLFRDSNYNEQFF
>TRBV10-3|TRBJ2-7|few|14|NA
TGTGCCATCAGTGAGGAATCGGTAGCCTACGAGCAGTACTTC
CAISEESVAYEQYF
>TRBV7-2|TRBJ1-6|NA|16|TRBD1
TGTGCCAGCAGCCCCCAACAACCGGGACAGGGGACACCCCTCCACTTT
CASSPQQPGQGTPLHF
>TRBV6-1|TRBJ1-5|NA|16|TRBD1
TGTGCCAGCAGTGTGGACAGGGGGCTAAACAATCAGCCCCAGCATTTT
CASSVDRGLNNQPQHF
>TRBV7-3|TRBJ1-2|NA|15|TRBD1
TGTGCCAGCAGCCCATCGCCGGGACAGGGATGGGGCTACACCTTC
CASSPSPGQGWGYTF